The text below deals with one TCR beta chain. The sample comes from a study of blood T cell repertoires in COVID-19. Study as a whole: PBMCs, B-cell-depleted T cells, or T cells were the source of the cDNA or gDNA that made up the material.

Donors were grouped by their self-reported clinical history. Cohort 3 donors counted as recovered after two negative PCRs, clearance, or resolved symptoms. V lost 6 bases and J 3 bases, leaving 8 bases between the germline ends. Germline CDR1 LNHDA, CDR2 SQIVND (reference sequence). The CDR3 extends over 12 amino acids. Assay: immunoSEQ multiplex PCR; the TCRdb copy retains only in-frame clones and omits some. The table has more than 250,000 clones, 70% to 90% seen once. Sequenced: PBMCs or T cells enriched from blood (not recorded which). The genes are TRBV19 and TRBJ1-2; no clear D. This receptor was identified in a man in his thirties or forties who had recovered from COVID-19. The CDR3 coding sequence is TGTGCCAGTAGAACCCAGTACTATGGCTACACCTTC. Protein product: CASRTQYYGYTF.